Listed here are 28 T cell receptor beta chains from one sample, sequenced in a study of shared clonotypes between healthy human individuals. Sequencing used immunoSEQ multiplex PCR; TCRdb keeps in-frame clones, though not all of them. This table holds some 1,100,000 clones, about 80% found once. Material for sequencing was memory CD4+ T cells from PBMCs. Subset specified: CD45RA-negative fraction. These receptors all come from a man between 18 and 29 years old in good health. Some clones in this sample may be carry-over from other donors' samples.

This clone was seen just once. The chain is built from TRBV19 and TRBJ2-7; 8 bases are a match to TRBD1. The germline V gene has CDR1 LNHDA and CDR2 SQIVND (reference sequence). The CDR3 is 14 residues long. V lost 3 bases to trimming and J lost 2 bases; unmatched junction nucleotides: 3. CDR3 amino acids: CASSMRTGTYEQYF. The CDR3 region has the DNA TGTGCCAGTAGTATGAGGACAGGGACCTACGAGCAGTACTTC.

The chain joins TRBV6-6 to TRBJ1-1; D is perhaps TRBD1 (5 bases). The germline gives CDR1 MNHNY, CDR2 SVGAGI (reference sequence). V was shortened by 5 bases and J by 1 base, with 11 bases between the two germline ends. The CDR3 has 14 amino acids. The CDR3 loop reads CASSIQQGNTEAFF. The CDR3 DNA follows: TGTGCCAGCAGTATCCAGCAGGGGAACACTGAAGCTTTCTTT.

This chain joins TRBV18 and TRBJ2-7, with D possibly TRBD1 on 7 matching bases. Trimming pared 3 bases from V and 4 bases from J, leaving 16 bases between. Germline lookup yields CDR1 KGHSH and CDR2 LQKENI. The CDR3 runs to 15 residues. This CDR3 reads CASSPNQGGSYEQYF. The CDR3 bases are TGTGCCAGCTCACCCAATCAGGGGGGCTCTTACGAGCAGTACTTC.

This clone was recorded a few times. This chain joins TRBV9 and TRBJ2-6, with D unresolved. Germline V CDR1 and CDR2: SGDLS, YYNGEE. The CDR3 is 15 residues long. Trimming shortened V by 1 base and J by 0 bases, and 5 bases separated the two germline ends. The CDR3 DNA sequence: TGTGCCAGCAGCGTAAAGGGCTCTGGGGCCAACGTCCTGACTTTC. Translation gives CASSVKGSGANVLTF.

V usage is TRBV19 and J usage is TRBJ2-3, with a possible D match to TRBD1 (5 bases). V lost 4 bases and J 0 bases, leaving 14 bases between the germline ends. There are 16 residues in the CDR3. CDR1 and CDR2 from the germline V gene are LNHDA and SQIVND (reference sequence). The CDR3 region has the DNA TGTGCCAGTAGTAAGGGGTCAGGGCCCAGCACAGATACGCAGTATTTT. Protein sequence: CASSKGSGPSTDTQYF. Variable domain in full (rest from reference TRBV19 and TRBJ2-3): DGGITQSPKYLFRKEGQNVTLSCEQNLNHDAMYWYRQDPGQGLRLIYYSQIVNDFQKGDIAEGYSVSREKKESFPLTVTSAQKNPTAFYLCASSKGSGPSTDTQYFGPGTRLTVL.

The chain joins TRBV19 to TRBJ1-5; D is ambiguous. The V gene lost 3 bases and the J gene lost 4 bases, with 16 bases spanning the gap. Germline CDR1 LNHDA, CDR2 SQIVND (reference sequence). The CDR3 has 16 residues. The DNA of the CDR3 is TGTGCCAGTAGTATCCAAAAAAACAGAGGTAATCAGCCCCAGCATTTT. This encodes CASSIQKNRGNQPQHF.

V and J are TRBV30 and TRBJ2-6, with D uncertain. CDR3 length equals 14 residues. Germline CDR1 is GTSNPN and CDR2 is SVGIG (reference sequence). Trimming shortened V by 1 base and J by 5 bases, and 9 bases separated the two germline ends. The CDR3 DNA follows: TGTGCCTGGAGTGAGGGTGGGAGGGCCAACGTCCTGACTTTC. It encodes CAWSEGGRANVLTF.

This clone was detected a few times. The chain is built from TRBV6-6 and TRBJ2-2; D possibly uses TRBD1 or TRBD2 (5 bases each). Germline loops: CDR1 MNHNY, CDR2 SVGAGI (reference sequence). The CDR3 extends over 14 amino acids. The germline V and J ends were trimmed by 6 bases and 0 bases, with 8 bases remaining between them. The CDR3, as DNA: TGTGCCAGCAGGGGACGCCCGAACACCGGGGAGCTGTTTTTT. This gives the protein CASRGRPNTGELFF.

V and J are TRBV10-3 and TRBJ2-6, with D tentatively TRBD1 or TRBD2 (5 bases each). This CDR3 region has 13 residues. CDR1 and CDR2 from the germline V gene are ENHRY and SYGVKD. The V and J ends lost 4 bases and 12 bases respectively, with 13 bases between them. This CDR3 is CAISGDGMGVLTF. As DNA, the CDR3 is TGTGCCATCAGTGGGGACGGGATGGGCGTCCTGACTTTC.

J is TRBJ1-1 and V is TRBV6-5; D is unresolved. The length of the CDR3 is 15 residues. Germline CDR1 is MNHEY and CDR2 is SVGAGI. Between the trimmed V and J ends, which lost 2 bases and 5 bases, there was a span of 15 bases. The CDR3 region is CASSYADTTGTEAFF. For the CDR3, the DNA is TGTGCCAGCAGTTACGCCGATACGACGGGTACTGAAGCTTTCTTT.

This chain connects TRBV7-8 to TRBJ1-4, with 9 bases that match TRBD1. CDR3 size: 16 residues. Germline V gene data show CDR1 as SGHVS and CDR2 as FQNEAQ. V was clipped by 5 bases and J by 8 bases; unmatched bases: 12. CDR3 DNA: TGTGCCAGCAGCCCTATCGGACAGGGGACTTACGAAAAACTGTTTTTT. Its protein is CASSPIGQGTYEKLFF.

With regard to this clone: One base separates it from a far larger clone, so it is likely a read error. The J gene is TRBJ1-1, the V gene TRBV27; D call uncertain. CDR3 length equals 13 residues. The germline V gene encodes CDR1 MNHEY and CDR2 SMNVEV (reference sequence). CDR3 amino acids: CVSSLSRDTEAFF. Here the CDR3 DNA reads TGTGTCAGCAGTTTATCGAGGGACACTGAAGCTTTCTTT.

This clone was seen repeatedly, ten times or more. V gene TRBV5-1 combines with J gene TRBJ1-2, with TRBD1 as a possible D gene (5 bases). The CDR3 is 15 residues long. Germline CDR1 and CDR2: SGHRS and YFSETQ. Trimming took 4 bases from V and 4 from J, leaving 17 bases between them. This chain's CDR3 is CASSGLGTAAYGYTF. CDR3 in DNA: TGCGCCAGCAGCGGCCTCGGGACGGCGGCCTATGGCTACACCTTC.

The chain carries TRBV18 and TRBJ1-4, with TRBD1 as a possible D gene (5 bases). CDR3 length: 17 residues. From germline, CDR1 is KGHSH and CDR2 LQKENI. Trimming took 3 bases from V and 7 from J, leaving 21 bases between them. CDR3 amino acids: CASSPYTLGGGSEKLFF. The CDR3 DNA reads as TGTGCCAGCTCACCCTACACCCTCGGGGGAGGAAGTGAAAAACTGTTTTTT.

The genes are TRBV5-1 and TRBJ2-5, with TRBD2 identical over 8 bases. With V trimmed by 0 bases and J by 5 bases, 6 bases remained unmatched. The CDR3 extends over 15 amino acids. Germline CDR1 is SGHRS and CDR2 is YFSETQ. For the CDR3, the DNA is TGCGCCAGCAGCTTGGACGGGAGGGCACGGGAGACCCAGTACTTC. It codes for CASSLDGRARETQYF.

This rearrangement joins TRBV10-3 to TRBJ2-3; D is ambiguous. Germline V gives CDR1 ENHRY, CDR2 SYGVKD. Trimming stripped 2 bases from V and 4 bases from J, with 7 bases between. This CDR3 is built from 13 residues. Written as DNA, the CDR3 is TGTGCCATCAGTGAGGCCTCCCCAGATACGCAGTATTTT. It codes for CAISEASPDTQYF.

The chain recombines TRBV6-1 with TRBJ2-5; maybe TRBD1 (5 bases). Germline V gene data show CDR1 as MNHNS and CDR2 as SASEGT. Trimming stripped 4 bases from V and 5 bases from J, with 14 bases between. The CDR3 consists of 14 residues. The DNA of the CDR3 is TGTGCCAGCAGTGCGGCAGGGATACAGGAGACCCAGTACTTC. It codes for CASSAAGIQETQYF.

The chain links TRBV7-9 to TRBJ1-2; the D gene is possibly TRBD1 (6 bases). CDR1 is SEHNR and CDR2 is FQNEAQ in the germline V gene (reference sequence). CDR3 length equals 12 residues. Trimming took 1 base from V and 8 from J, leaving 8 bases between them. The CDR3 region is CASSLEGVGYTF. The CDR3 coding sequence is TGTGCCAGCAGCTTAGAGGGGGTAGGCTACACCTTC. Variable domain in full (rest from reference TRBV7-9 and TRBJ1-2): DTGVSQNPRHKITKRGQNVTFRCDPISEHNRLYWYRQTLGQGPEFLTYFQNEAQLEKSRLLSDRFSAERPKGSFSTLEIQRTEQGDSAMYLCASSLEGVGYTFGSGTRLTVV.

This clone is a singleton in its sample. The chain uses TRBV5-4 and TRBJ2-7, with TRBD1 as a possible D gene (5 bases). V gave up 4 bases and J gave up 9 bases, with 23 bases separating them. This CDR3 is built from 15 residues. CDR1 SGHNT and CDR2 YYREEE come from the germline V gene (reference sequence). In DNA, the CDR3 is TGTGCCAGCAGCGATGTCCAGGGAATCCTCTTCCGGCAGTACTTC. It specifies CASSDVQGILFRQYF.

This clone appeared many times. The rearrangement uses TRBV11-1 and TRBJ1-1, with 8 bases matching TRBD1. Germline loops: CDR1 SGHAT, CDR2 FQDESV (reference sequence). The CDR3 consists of 12 residues. The trim removed 8 bases at V and 6 bases at J, leaving 5 bases unmatched. Here the CDR3 reads CASRQGLSEAFF. DNA for the CDR3: TGTGCCAGCCGACAGGGGTTGTCTGAAGCTTTCTTT.

This chain connects TRBV2 to TRBJ2-6; D is uncertain. V was pared by 8 bases and J by 2 bases, with 10 bases between. This CDR3 contains 14 residues. Germline-derived CDR1 and CDR2 are SNHLY and FYNNEI. The CDR3 region is CASRASTGANVLTF. In DNA form, the CDR3 reads TGTGCCAGCCGGGCGTCGACTGGGGCCAACGTCCTGACTTTC. Full variable domain (missing parts from reference TRBV2 and TRBJ2-6): EPEVTQTPSHQVTQMGQEVILRCVPISNHLYFYWYRQILGQKVEFLVSFYNNEISEKSEIFDDQFSVERPDGSNFTLKIRSTKLEDSAMYFCASRASTGANVLTFGAGSRLTVL.

The table lists this clone with a count of one. The rearrangement uses TRBV11-2 and TRBJ2-2, with TRBD2 matching over 7 bases. The CDR3 sequence is 16 residues long. V lost 5 bases and J lost 5; bases outside the gene matches: 11. Germline assignment: CDR1 SGHAT and CDR2 FQNNGV. Here the CDR3 DNA reads TGTGCCAGCAGCCGGGGACCGCACGGGGGGACCGGGGAGCTGTTTTTT. Translating gives CASSRGPHGGTGELFF.

This clone occurred a few times. The chain recombines TRBV4-1 with TRBJ1-2, with D possibly being TRBD1 (5 bases). CDR3 length equals 13 residues. Germline V gene lookup returns CDR1 MGHRA and CDR2 YSYEKL. Trimming cost V 0 bases and J 7 bases, with 9 bases left between them. The CDR3 loop reads CASSQDWGSGYTF. The CDR3 DNA reads TGCGCCAGCAGCCAAGATTGGGGCAGTGGCTACACCTTC.

The gene calls are TRBV5-4 and TRBJ1-1, with D possibly TRBD1 on 5 matching bases. The V gene lost 3 bases and the J gene lost 11 bases, with 17 bases spanning the gap. Germline CDR1 SGHNT, CDR2 YYREEE (reference sequence). This CDR3 is 13 amino acids long. The CDR3 DNA reads as TGTGCCAGCAGCTCGGTAGCTCAGGGAAGGGCTTTCTTT. It is translated as CASSSVAQGRAFF.

The chain combines TRBV23-1 with TRBJ1-1; D is uncertain. TRBV23-1 is given ORF status, its function remaining uncertain. The CDR3 runs 17 residues. Between the trimmed V and J ends, which lost 5 bases and 1 base, there was a span of 20 bases. CDR3 DNA: TGCGCCAGCAGTGGGAGCGGGGTAGCCCCTAGGAACACTGAAGCTTTCTTT. As protein: CASSGSGVAPRNTEAFF.

DNA for the CDR3: TGCGCCAGCAGCCTATTAGGGGTGGATGAGCAGTTCTTC. Residues: CASSLLGVDEQFF. This chain links TRBV5-1 with TRBJ2-1, with a possible D match to TRBD1 (5 bases). This CDR3 has 13 residues. Trimming cost V 4 bases and J 8 bases, with 13 bases left between them. Germline values: CDR1 SGHRS, CDR2 YFSETQ.

To note about this clone: Within the sample, other DNA sequences also encode this same CDR3. The chain joins TRBV5-4 to TRBJ2-7; D is ambiguous. The CDR3 has 11 residues. V gave up 3 bases and J gave up 2 bases, with 3 bases separating them. Germline loops: CDR1 SGHNT, CDR2 YYREEE (reference sequence). CDR3 protein: CASSSAYEQYF. For the CDR3, the DNA is TGTGCCAGCAGCTCAGCCTACGAGCAGTACTTC.

The rearrangement links TRBV6-5 to TRBJ1-2; D is undetermined. V gave up 2 bases and J gave up 13 bases, with 17 bases separating them. Germline CDR1 reads MNHEY; CDR2 reads SVGAGI. The CDR3 covers 13 residues. This CDR3 is CASSYIVRVWGTF. CDR3 nucleotide sequence: TGTGCCAGCAGTTACATTGTTCGGGTTTGGGGCACCTTC.